The entry below gives a single TCR beta chain sequence along with its context. This clonotype came up once. What this receptor recognizes is not known. No base quality information exists; no much larger clone differs at one position. A lone read offers only weak evidence. The run used an Illumina HiSeq 2500. Quantitative 5'-RACE with molecular barcodes was used to prepare TCR beta libraries. Under the source paper's analysis protocol: A new computational method, built on a probabilistic model of VDJ rearrangement, was used to identify disease-linked TCR variants. TCRdb reprocessed the public reads (quality trimming at Q25 with fastp, clone calling with MiXCR) and kept in-frame beta chains. Identical CDR3 protein sequences are pooled into one entry, listed with their most common genes and DNA. The V and J calls, along with clone size, are taken from TCRdb and not from the paper's own processing. The sample has 30,000 to 45,000 distinct CDR3 sequences on record, about a tenth of them singletons. The ten largest clones capture about a sixth of the sample.

This record comes from a study of CD8 T cells in ankylosing spondylitis (dated by TCRdb to the late 2010s). A note on the overall study: T cell receptor beta repertoires were profiled in healthy donors and ankylosing spondylitis patients so that disease-linked TCR variants could be found. Samples of peripheral blood were taken, and for ankylosing spondylitis patients, synovial fluid was collected as well. The full study cohort comprised around 25 ankylosing spondylitis patients and 85 to 120 healthy donors.

The paper as a whole reports these results and caveats: Blood from ankylosing spondylitis patients appeared to be characterized by a TCR beta motif composed of roughly eight highly homologous amino acid variants. The disease-linked clones were reported to be significantly enriched in matched synovial fluid samples from ankylosing spondylitis patients. In peripheral blood, the disease-linked clones were found at relatively low frequencies and had a CD8+ phenotype. Some of the motif variants had been reported before in the synovial fluid and blood of reactive arthritis patients, a finding that suggests common disease-initiation mechanisms.

V is clipped by 7 bases and J by 0 bases, and the sequence between their germline boundaries is 16 bases long. CDR1 and CDR2 were assigned from the germline V gene as SGHRS and YFSETQ. The CDR3 runs 15 residues from the cysteine to the phenylalanine. The DNA shown is the 45-base CDR3, in frame from base 1. Sequenced input: blood, either unsorted or a sorted T cell fraction (not recorded which). The TCR was taken from a male donor with ankylosing spondylitis or in good health (not recorded which). The receptor chain draws on TRBV5-1 and TRBJ1-1; the D gene remains uncertain. The nucleotide sequence reads as follows: TGCGCCAGCCGCGAGAAGAGAGGCTTGAACACTGAAGCTTTCTTT. Its amino acids are CASREKRGLNTEAFF.